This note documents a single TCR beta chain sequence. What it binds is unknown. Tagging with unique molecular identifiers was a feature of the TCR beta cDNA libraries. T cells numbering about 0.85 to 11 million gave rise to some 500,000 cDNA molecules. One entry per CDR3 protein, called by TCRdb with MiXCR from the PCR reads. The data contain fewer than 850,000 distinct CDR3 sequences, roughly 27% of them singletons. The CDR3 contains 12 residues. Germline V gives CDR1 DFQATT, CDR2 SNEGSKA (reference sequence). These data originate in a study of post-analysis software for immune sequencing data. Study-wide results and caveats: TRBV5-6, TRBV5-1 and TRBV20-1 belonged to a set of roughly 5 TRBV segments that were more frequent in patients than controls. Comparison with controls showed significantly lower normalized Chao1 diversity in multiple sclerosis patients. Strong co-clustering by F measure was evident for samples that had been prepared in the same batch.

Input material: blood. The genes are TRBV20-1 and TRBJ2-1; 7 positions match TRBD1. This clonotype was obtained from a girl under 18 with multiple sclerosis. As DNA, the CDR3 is TGCAGCTTAGGACAGGTCTACAATGAGCAGTTCTTC. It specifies CSLGQVYNEQFF.